Following are 5 T cell receptor beta chains from one sample sequenced in a study of blood T cell repertoires in COVID-19. Libraries were prepared by immunoSEQ multiplex PCR; TCRdb keeps only in-frame clonotypes and omits some of them. The sample consists of under 300,000 clones, about 86% of them appearing once. Sequenced input: peripheral blood. Receptors originate from a woman aged 25 to 39 with COVID-19, enrolled during active disease.

This clone was detected a few times. CDR3 in amino acids: CASSGQGRNQPQHF. In nucleotides, the CDR3 is TGCGCCAGCAGTGGACAGGGGAGGAATCAGCCCCAGCATTTT. The chain employs TRBV10-2 and TRBJ1-5; TRBD1 matches at 8 bases. The germline V gene has CDR1 WSHSY and CDR2 SAAADI. The CDR3 is 14 amino acids. The J segment lost 4 bases and the V segment lost 4 bases, leaving 3 bases of the junction unmatched.

The genes are TRBV6-6 and TRBJ2-7; TRBD2 aligns across 7 bases. Germline CDR1 and CDR2: MNHNY and SVGAGI (reference sequence). V trimming: 0 bases; J trimming: 2 bases; junction bases outside the gene matches: 4. The CDR3 is 15 amino acids. CDR3 sequence: CASSYSGGETYEQYF. For the CDR3, the DNA is TGTGCCAGCAGTTACTCTGGGGGGGAAACCTACGAGCAGTACTTC.

This sequence joins TRBV30 and TRBJ1-3, with D unresolved. Germline assignment: CDR1 GTSNPN and CDR2 SVGIG (reference sequence). CDR3 length equals 15 residues. The V and J ends lost 4 bases and 0 bases respectively, with 13 bases between them. The CDR3 DNA reads as TGTGCCTGGACGATCGGGGTTCTCTCTGGAAACACCATATATTTT. This gives the protein CAWTIGVLSGNTIYF.

The chain joins TRBV5-1 to TRBJ1-2, with D maybe TRBD1 (5 bases). Germline lookup yields CDR1 SGHRS and CDR2 YFSETQ. The CDR3 runs 13 residues. The V end lost 9 bases, the J end lost 8 bases, and 20 bases lay between the germline ends. The CDR3 nucleotides are TGCGCCACCCTAAACCCCCAGGGAGGAGGCTACACCTTC. Translation gives CATLNPQGGGYTF.

To note about this clone: At the DNA level, this CDR3 is encoded by other sequences in the same sample as well. CDR3 sequence (DNA): TGTGCCAGCAGCCCGGACAGGGGCACTGAAGCTTTCTTT. Its translation is CASSPDRGTEAFF. V usage is TRBV11-2 and J usage is TRBJ1-1, with 9 bases aligning to TRBD1. The CDR3 totals 13 residues. Per the germline V gene, CDR1 is SGHAT and CDR2 is FQNNGV. The ends lost 5 bases at V and 4 bases at J; junction bases unmatched: 2.